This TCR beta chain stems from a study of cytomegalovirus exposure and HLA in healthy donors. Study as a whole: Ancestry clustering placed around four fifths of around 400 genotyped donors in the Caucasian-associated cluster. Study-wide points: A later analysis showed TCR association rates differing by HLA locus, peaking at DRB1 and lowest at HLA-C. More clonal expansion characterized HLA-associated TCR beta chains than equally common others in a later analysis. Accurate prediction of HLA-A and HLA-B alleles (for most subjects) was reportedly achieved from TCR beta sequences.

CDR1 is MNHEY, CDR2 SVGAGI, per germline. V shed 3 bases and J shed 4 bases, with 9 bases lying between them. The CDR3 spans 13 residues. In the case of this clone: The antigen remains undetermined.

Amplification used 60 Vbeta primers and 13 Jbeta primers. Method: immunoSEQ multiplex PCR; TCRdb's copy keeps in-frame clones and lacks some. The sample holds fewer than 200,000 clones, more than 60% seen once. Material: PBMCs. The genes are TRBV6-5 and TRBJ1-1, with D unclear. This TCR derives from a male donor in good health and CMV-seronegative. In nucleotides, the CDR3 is TGTGCCAGCAGTTATGGAGGGAGCACTGAAGCTTTCTTT. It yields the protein CASSYGGSTEAFF.